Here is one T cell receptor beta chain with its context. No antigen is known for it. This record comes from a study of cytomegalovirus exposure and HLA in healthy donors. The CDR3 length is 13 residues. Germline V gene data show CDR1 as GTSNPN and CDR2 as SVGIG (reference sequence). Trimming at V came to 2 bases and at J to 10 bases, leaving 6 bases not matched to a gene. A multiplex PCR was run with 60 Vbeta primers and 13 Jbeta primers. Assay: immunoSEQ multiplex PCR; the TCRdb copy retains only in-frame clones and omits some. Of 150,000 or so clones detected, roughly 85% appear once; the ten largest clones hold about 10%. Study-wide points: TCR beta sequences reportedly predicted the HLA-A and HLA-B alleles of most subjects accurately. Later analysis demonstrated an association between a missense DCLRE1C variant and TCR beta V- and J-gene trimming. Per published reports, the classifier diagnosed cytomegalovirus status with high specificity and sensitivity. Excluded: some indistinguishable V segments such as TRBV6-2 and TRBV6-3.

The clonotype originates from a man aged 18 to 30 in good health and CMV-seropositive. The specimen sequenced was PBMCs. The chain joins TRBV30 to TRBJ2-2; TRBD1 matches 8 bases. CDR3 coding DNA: TGTGCCTGGAGTCTCCAGGGGGCAGTGGAGCTGTTTTTT. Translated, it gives CAWSLQGAVELFF.